These T cell receptor beta chains were read from a single sample in a study of T cells in localized non-small cell lung cancer. Sequencing used immunoSEQ multiplex PCR; TCRdb keeps in-frame clones, though not all of them. The profile shows 2,000 or so clones, more than 20% of them singletons. Sample: normal lung tissue next to the tumor, taken before any cancer treatment. The source is a woman aged 40-69 years with stage II squamous cell lung carcinoma. Both conserved end residues are part of each CDR3.

CDR3aa,v_gene,j_gene
CASSESAYRGEEQYF,TRBV10-2,TRBJ2-7
CASSISGQASYEQYF,TRBV19,TRBJ2-7
CASSRGVQATNEKLFF,TRBV19,TRBJ1-4
CASSSTQNTEAFF,TRBV18,TRBJ1-1
CASSHRGSTDTQYF,TRBV6-8,TRBJ2-3
CASSLEGSLSGNTIYF,TRBV7-6,TRBJ1-3
CASSVAPGQGHEQFF,TRBV9,TRBJ2-1
CASTGEGPETQYF,TRBV10-2,TRBJ2-5
CASSPPGGDEQYF,TRBV1,TRBJ2-7
CASSEGPSSGANVLTF,TRBV6-8,TRBJ2-6
CASSIPPGTGGPYEQYF,TRBV28,TRBJ2-7
CAWSVGSRTEQFF,TRBV30,TRBJ2-1
CASSQSGSSYNEQFF,TRBV28,TRBJ2-1
CASSHAGEQYF,TRBV14,TRBJ2-7
CASKRGSGSGNTIYF,TRBV6-8,TRBJ1-3
CASSADTEGSAEAFF,TRBV11-3,TRBJ1-1
CSVEKEAGETQYF,TRBV29-1,TRBJ2-5
CASSQVVSTVVYNEQFF,TRBV11-3,TRBJ2-1
CASSLRESGGYTF,TRBV18,TRBJ1-2
CASKTGEGVQYF,TRBV6-8,TRBJ2-7
CASSLDRTGYTF,TRBV9,TRBJ1-2
CASSRSGRSSSYEQYF,TRBV14,TRBJ2-7
CASSSLTLAGANTQYF,TRBV11-3,TRBJ2-3
CASSLRRTSGRGTDTQYF,TRBV11-3,TRBJ2-3
CASSFRGTGQSEQYF,TRBV11-3,TRBJ2-7
CASSSPRGRPSYNEQFF,TRBV5-1,TRBJ2-1
CASSFVRSTDTQYF,TRBV11-3,TRBJ2-3
CASSLYRANTEAFF,TRBV11-3,TRBJ1-1
CASSSDRSGANVLTF,TRBV11-3,TRBJ2-6
CASSAQDGGTEAFF,TRBV5-1,TRBJ1-1
CASSPGLAGAGEQFF,TRBV11-3,TRBJ2-1
CSQRQGGSGELFF,TRBV29-1,TRBJ2-2
CASSYSAGNGEQYF,TRBV6-8,TRBJ2-7
CASSQDRATGELFF,TRBV19,TRBJ2-2
CASSVDRGNQPQHF,TRBV2,TRBJ1-5
CASSQVGWGHEQYF,TRBV14,TRBJ2-7
CASSERRGYGYTF,TRBV25-1,TRBJ1-2
CASSRLGSTMNEQFF,TRBV11-3,TRBJ2-1
CASSLGLAGIKGTGELFF,TRBV5-1,TRBJ2-2
CASSPGTFAAGEQYF,TRBV5-1,TRBJ2-7
CASSLSLGGTGNTIYF,TRBV19,TRBJ1-3
CASSYSPSSGRDYNEQFF,TRBV6-8,TRBJ2-1
CAISSGTGWDTEAFF,TRBV6-8,TRBJ1-1
CASSLNPGRDNYGYTF,TRBV28,TRBJ1-2
CASSQVWSSYNEQFF,TRBV4-1,TRBJ2-1
CASSVEGQNTEAFF,TRBV9,TRBJ1-1
CASSLGGGNTEAFF,TRBV11-3,TRBJ1-1
CASSGLSKGYNRANVLTF,TRBV11-3,TRBJ2-6
CASSTPGGSTEAFF,TRBV19,TRBJ1-1
CASLQGGQDYGYTF,TRBV28,TRBJ1-2
CASSLDRGAKKLFF,TRBV11-3,TRBJ1-4
CASSIGQQVSGNTIYF,TRBV5-1,TRBJ1-3
CASSSGPHFDAEKLFF,TRBV11-3,TRBJ1-4
CASKSGTSEAFF,TRBV19,TRBJ1-1
CASTLGAGLAGEQYF,TRBV11-3,TRBJ2-7
CATRPQGHPTGELFF,TRBV12-5,TRBJ2-2
CASTLGTAGNTIYF,TRBV10-2,TRBJ1-3
CASSFMGVNTEAFF,TRBV6-8,TRBJ1-1
CASSDRGTEAFF,TRBV9,TRBJ1-1